This T cell receptor beta chain was recorded in a study of radiation and T cells in renal cell carcinoma. For this clone: Antigen: not known.

Assay used: immunoSEQ multiplex PCR; TCRdb lists only in-frame clones, some missing. In the table there are around 100,000 clones, 70% to 85% of which are singletons. The germline gives CDR1 SNHLY, CDR2 FYNNEI. The V gene end was trimmed by 5 bases and the J gene end by 5 bases; junction bases not matched to a gene: 6. This CDR3 has 14 amino acids. General study results and limits: In blood, top tumor clones expanded by 2 weeks, shrinking by 4.

Documented time point: blood 4 weeks post-SBRT, at nephrectomy. Treatment here: 15 Gy SBRT to primary tumor, nephrectomy 4 weeks later. Nephrectomy followed 15 Gy stereotactic body radiation by 4 weeks. Serial blood draws occurred at baseline and 2 and 4 weeks post-SBRT. The rearrangement uses TRBV2 and TRBJ1-5; 7 nucleotides agree with TRBD1. The source is a man aged 55 to 70 with renal cell carcinoma. The sample consisted of blood, taken from a patient whose treatment included radiotherapy and nephrectomy. The CDR3 region has the DNA TGTGCCAGCAGTTCATCAGGGGGGCATCAGCCCCAGCATTTT. Translation gives CASSSSGGHQPQHF.